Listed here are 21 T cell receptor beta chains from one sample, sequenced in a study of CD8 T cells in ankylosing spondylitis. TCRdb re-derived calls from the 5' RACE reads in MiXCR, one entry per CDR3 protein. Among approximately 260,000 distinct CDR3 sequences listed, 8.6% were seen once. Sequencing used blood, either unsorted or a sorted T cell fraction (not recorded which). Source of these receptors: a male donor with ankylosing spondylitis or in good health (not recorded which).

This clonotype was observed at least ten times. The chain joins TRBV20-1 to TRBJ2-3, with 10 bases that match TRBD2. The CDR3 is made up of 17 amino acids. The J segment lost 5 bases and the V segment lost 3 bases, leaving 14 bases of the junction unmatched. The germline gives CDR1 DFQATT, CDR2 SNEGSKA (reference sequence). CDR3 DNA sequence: TGCAGTGCTAGGACTGAGCGGGAGGGCCTCGAAAAAGATACGCAGTATTTT. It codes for CSARTEREGLEKDTQYF.

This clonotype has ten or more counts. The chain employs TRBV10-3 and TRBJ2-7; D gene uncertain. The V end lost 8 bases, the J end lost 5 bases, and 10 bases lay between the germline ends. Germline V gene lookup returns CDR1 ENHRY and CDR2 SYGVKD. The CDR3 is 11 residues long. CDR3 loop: CAIGNRDEQYF. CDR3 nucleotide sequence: TGTGCCATCGGCAACCGGGACGAGCAGTACTTC.

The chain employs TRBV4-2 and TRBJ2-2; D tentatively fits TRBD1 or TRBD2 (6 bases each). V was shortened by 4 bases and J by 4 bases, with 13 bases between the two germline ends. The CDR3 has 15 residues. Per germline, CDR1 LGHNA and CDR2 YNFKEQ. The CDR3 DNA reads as TGTGCCAGCAGCCCCGGGGGACACTGCACCGGGGAGCTGTTTTTT. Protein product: CASSPGGHCTGELFF.

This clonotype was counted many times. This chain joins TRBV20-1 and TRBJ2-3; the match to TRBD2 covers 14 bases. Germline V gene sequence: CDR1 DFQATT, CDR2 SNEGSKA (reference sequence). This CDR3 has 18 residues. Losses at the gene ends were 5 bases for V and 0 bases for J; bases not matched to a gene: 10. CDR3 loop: CSAPGLAGVEGSTDTQYF. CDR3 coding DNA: TGCAGTGCTCCGGGACTAGCGGGGGTCGAGGGTAGCACAGATACGCAGTATTTT.

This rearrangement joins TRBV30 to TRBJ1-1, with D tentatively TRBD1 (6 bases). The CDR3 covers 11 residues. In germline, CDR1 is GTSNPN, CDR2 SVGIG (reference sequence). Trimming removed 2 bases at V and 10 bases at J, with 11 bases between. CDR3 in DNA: TGTGCCTGGAGTCAACAGGGAGGAGCTTTCTTT. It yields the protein CAWSQQGGAFF.

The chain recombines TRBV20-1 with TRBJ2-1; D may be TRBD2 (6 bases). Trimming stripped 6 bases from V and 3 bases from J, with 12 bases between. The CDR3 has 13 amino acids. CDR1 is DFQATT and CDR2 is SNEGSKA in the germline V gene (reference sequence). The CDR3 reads CSAGGSGYNEQFF. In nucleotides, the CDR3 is TGCAGTGCCGGGGGTAGCGGCTACAATGAGCAGTTCTTC.

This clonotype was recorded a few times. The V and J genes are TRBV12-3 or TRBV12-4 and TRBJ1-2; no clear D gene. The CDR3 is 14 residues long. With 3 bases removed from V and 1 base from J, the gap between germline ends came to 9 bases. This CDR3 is CASSFDPDNYGYTF. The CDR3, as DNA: TGTGCCAGCAGTTTTGATCCGGATAACTATGGCTACACCTTC.

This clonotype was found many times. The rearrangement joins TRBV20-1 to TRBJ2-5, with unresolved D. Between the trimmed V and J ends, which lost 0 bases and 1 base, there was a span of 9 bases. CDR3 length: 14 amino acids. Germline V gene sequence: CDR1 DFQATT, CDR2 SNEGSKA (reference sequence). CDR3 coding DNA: TGCAGTGCTAGAGATCGGAAGACCCAAGAGACCCAGTACTTC. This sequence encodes CSARDRKTQETQYF.

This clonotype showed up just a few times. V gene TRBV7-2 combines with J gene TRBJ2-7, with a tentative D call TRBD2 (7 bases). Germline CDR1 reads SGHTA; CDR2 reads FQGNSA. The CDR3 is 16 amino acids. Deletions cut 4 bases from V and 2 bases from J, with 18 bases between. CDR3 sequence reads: CASSSRLAGGPYEQYF. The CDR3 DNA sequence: TGTGCCAGCAGCTCTCGACTAGCCGGGGGCCCCTACGAGCAGTACTTC.

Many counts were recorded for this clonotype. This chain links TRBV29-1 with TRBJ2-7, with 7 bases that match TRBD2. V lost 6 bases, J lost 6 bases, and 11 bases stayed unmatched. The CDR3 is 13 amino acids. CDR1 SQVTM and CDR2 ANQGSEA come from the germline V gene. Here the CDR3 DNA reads TGCAGCGTCTCAGCCCCGAGCGGGGCCGAGCAGTACTTC. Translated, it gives CSVSAPSGAEQYF.

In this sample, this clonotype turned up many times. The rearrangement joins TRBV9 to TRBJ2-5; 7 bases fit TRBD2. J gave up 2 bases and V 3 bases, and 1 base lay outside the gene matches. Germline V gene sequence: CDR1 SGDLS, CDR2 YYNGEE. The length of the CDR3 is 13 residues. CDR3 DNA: TGTGCCAGCAGCGGGGGGGGGCAAGAGACCCAGTACTTC. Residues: CASSGGGQETQYF. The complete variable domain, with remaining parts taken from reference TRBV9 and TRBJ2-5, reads DSGVTQTPKHLITATGQRVTLRCSPRSGDLSVYWYQQSLDQGLQFLIQYYNGEERAKGNILERFSAQQFPDLHSELNLSSLELGDSALYFCASSGGGQETQYFGPGTRLLVL.

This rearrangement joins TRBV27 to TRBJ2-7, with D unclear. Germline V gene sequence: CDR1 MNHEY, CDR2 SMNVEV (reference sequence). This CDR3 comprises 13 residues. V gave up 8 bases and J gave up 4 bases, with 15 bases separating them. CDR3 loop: CASYSRTKYEQYF. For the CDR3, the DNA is TGTGCCAGCTATTCGAGGACGAAGTACGAGCAGTACTTC.

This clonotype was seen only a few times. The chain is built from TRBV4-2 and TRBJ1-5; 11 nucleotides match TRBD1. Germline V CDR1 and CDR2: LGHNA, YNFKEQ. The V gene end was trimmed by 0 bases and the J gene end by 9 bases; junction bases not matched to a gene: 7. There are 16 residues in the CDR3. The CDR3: CASSQEGQGGSRPQHF. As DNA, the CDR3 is TGTGCCAGCAGCCAAGAGGGACAGGGGGGGTCACGGCCCCAGCATTTT.

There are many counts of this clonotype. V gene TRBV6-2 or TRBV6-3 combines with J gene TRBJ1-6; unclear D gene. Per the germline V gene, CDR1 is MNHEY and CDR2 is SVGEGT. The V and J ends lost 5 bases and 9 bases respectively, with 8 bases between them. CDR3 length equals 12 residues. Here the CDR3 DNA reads TGTGCCAGCAGTCGCTCCTTTTCACCCCTCCACTTT. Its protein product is CASSRSFSPLHF.

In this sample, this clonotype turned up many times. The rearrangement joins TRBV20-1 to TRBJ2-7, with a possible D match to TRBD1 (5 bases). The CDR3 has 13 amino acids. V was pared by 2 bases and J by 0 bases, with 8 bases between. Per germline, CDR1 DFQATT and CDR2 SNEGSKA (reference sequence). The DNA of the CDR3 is TGCAGTGCTAGAAGGCAGGGCTCCTACGAGCAGTACTTC. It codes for CSARRQGSYEQYF.

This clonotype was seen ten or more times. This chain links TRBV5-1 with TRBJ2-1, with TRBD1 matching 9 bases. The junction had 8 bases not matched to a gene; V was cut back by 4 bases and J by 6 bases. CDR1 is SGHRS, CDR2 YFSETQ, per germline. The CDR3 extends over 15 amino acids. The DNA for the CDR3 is TGCGCCAGCAGCCAACCGGGACAGGGACGCAATGAGCAGTTCTTC. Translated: CASSQPGQGRNEQFF.

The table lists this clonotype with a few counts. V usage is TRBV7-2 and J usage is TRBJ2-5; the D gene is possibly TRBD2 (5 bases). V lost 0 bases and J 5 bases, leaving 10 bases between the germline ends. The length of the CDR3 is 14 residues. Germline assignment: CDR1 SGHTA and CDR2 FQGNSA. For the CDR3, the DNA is TGTGCCAGCAGCTTAGCGGGAGTACGTGAGACCCAGTACTTC. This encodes CASSLAGVRETQYF.

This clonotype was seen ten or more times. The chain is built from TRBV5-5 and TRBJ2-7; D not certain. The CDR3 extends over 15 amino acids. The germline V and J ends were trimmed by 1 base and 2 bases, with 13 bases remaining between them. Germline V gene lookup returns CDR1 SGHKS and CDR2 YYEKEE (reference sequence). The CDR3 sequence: CASSLYHDGPYEQYF. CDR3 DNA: TGTGCCAGCAGCTTGTACCATGATGGGCCCTACGAGCAGTACTTC. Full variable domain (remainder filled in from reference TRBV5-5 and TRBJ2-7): DAGVTQSPTHLIKTRGQQVTLRCSPISGHKSVSWYQQVLGQGPQFIFQYYEKEERGRGNFPDRFSARQFPNYSSELNVNALLLGDSALYLCASSLYHDGPYEQYFGPGTRLTVT.

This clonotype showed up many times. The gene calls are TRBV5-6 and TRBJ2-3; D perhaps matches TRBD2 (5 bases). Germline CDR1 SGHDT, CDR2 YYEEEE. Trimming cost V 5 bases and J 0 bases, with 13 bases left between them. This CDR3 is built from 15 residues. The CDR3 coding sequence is TGTGCCAGCAGTTCCGGGATCACTAGCACAGATACGCAGTATTTT. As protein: CASSSGITSTDTQYF.

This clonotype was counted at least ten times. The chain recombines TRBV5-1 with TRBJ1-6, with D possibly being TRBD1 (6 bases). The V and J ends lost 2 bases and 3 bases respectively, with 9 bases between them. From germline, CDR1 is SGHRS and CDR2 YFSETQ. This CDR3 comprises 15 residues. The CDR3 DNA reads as TGCGCCAGCAGCTTCCTGGACAGCTATAATTCACCCCTCCACTTT. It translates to CASSFLDSYNSPLHF.

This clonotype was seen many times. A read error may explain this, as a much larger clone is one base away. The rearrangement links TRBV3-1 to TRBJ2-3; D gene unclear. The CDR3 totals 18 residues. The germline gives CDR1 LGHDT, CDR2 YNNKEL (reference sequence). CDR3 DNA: TGTGCCACCAGCCAAGAGGCCATTGACTCTCCTAGCACAGATACGCAGTATTTT. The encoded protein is CATSQEAIDSPSTDTQYF.